The sequence of this TCR beta chain was determined in a study of OX40 agonist ivuxolimab in advanced cancers. Looking at the study overall: The costimulatory receptor OX40 (CD134) was targeted by ivuxolimab, a fully human IgG2 agonistic monoclonal antibody. Intravenous ivuxolimab was administered to patients every 2 weeks at six dose levels: 0.01, 0.1, 0.3, 1.5, 3 and 10 mg/kg. Of the roughly 52 dose-escalation patients, hepatocellular carcinoma was present in roughly 19, melanoma in approximately 15, renal cell carcinoma in 9 and head and neck cancer in 9. In the dose-escalation cohort, approximately 83% of patients were male, and the mean age was 60 years with a range of about 20 to 80. Patients were allowed to have had prior anti-PD-1, anti-PD-L1 or anti-CTLA-4 therapy, and around 43% of the dose-escalation patients had been treated with checkpoint inhibitors. Partial responses were achieved by three dose-escalation patients, of whom one had hepatocellular carcinoma and two had cutaneous melanoma. The purpose of peripheral TCRbeta sequencing was to test whether ivuxolimab changed TCR sequence diversity and led to clonal T-cell expansion. The paper describes the monotherapy dose-escalation part (N ≈ 49 patients) of the phase I trial of ivuxolimab. What the authors observed across the whole study: Clonal expansion of both CD4+ and CD8+ blood T cells was observed from baseline to week 6 at doses 0.1 to 3.0 mg/kg. Which antigens the clonally expanded peripheral T cells were specific for was not determined. Low levels of normalized T-cell clonal expansion were also seen in some patients who did not respond. After ivuxolimab, more expanded clones were found on average in CD8+ T cells than in CD4+ T cells. In partial responders in the 0.1-3.0 mg/kg groups, normalized peripheral clonal expansion was found to be among the lowest, especially among CD8+ T cells.

Clipping removes 6 bases from V and 6 bases from J, with 4 as the unmatched junction base count. CDR3 length: 15 amino acids, cysteine to phenylalanine. The DNA shown is the 45-base CDR3, in frame from base 1. As encoded in the germline V gene, CDR1 is MNHEY while CDR2 is SVGAGI. This clone showed up just once. Its specific antigen is unknown. One base away there is no much larger clone; base qualities are not given. For sequencing of the TCRbeta CDR3 region, genomic DNA was extracted from the sorted cells. TCRbeta CDR3 regions were sequenced using the immunoSEQ Assay. TCRdb limited this immuneACCESS table to in-frame rearrangements with V and J called. A share of clones is missing; checked studies link under half to unresolved V genes, and the rest is unexplained. This sample comprises over 45,000 clones, 75% to 90% of them detected only once. The ten most abundant clones make up approximately 1.4% of the sample.

The trial excluded patients who had a history of autoimmune disease or who were on systemic immunosuppression. Peripheral blood for TCR sequencing was collected from all dose cohorts at baseline, on cycle 4 day 1, and on cycle 7 day 1. Samples came from an open-label, multicenter, first-in-human phase I dose-escalation trial of ivuxolimab. Adults with locally advanced or metastatic melanoma, renal cell, hepatocellular, or head and neck squamous cell carcinoma were enrolled in the trial. Before TCR sequencing, CD4+ and CD8+ T cells were separately sorted from peripheral blood. The sequence was collected from an adult with an advanced solid tumor such as melanoma, head and neck, liver or kidney cancer. The sequenced sample was CD4+ or CD8+ T cells sorted from blood, obtained in a trial of the OX40 agonist ivuxolimab. The rearranged chain carries TRBV6-5 and TRBJ2-2; 13 bases in the junction line up with TRBD2. The encoded CDR3 is CASSPGLAGPGELFF. The bases read TGTGCCAGCAGCCCGGGACTAGCGGGACCCGGGGAGCTGTTTTTT.